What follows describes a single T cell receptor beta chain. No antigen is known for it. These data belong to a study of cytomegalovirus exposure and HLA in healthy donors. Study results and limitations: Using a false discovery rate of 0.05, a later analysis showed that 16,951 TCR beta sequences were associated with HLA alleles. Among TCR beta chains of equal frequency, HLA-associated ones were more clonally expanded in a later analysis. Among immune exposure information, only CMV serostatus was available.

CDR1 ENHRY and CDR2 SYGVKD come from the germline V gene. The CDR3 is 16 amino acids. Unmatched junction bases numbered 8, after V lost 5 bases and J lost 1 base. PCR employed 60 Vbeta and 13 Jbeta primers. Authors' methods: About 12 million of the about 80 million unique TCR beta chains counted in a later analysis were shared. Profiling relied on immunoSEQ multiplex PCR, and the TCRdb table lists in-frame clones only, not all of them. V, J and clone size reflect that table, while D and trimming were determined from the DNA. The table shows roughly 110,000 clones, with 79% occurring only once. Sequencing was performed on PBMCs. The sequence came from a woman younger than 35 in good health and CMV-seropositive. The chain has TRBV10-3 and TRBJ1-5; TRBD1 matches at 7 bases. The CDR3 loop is CAISWEGGASNQPQHF. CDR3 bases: TGTGCCATCAGTTGGGAAGGGGGCGCGAGCAATCAGCCCCAGCATTTT.